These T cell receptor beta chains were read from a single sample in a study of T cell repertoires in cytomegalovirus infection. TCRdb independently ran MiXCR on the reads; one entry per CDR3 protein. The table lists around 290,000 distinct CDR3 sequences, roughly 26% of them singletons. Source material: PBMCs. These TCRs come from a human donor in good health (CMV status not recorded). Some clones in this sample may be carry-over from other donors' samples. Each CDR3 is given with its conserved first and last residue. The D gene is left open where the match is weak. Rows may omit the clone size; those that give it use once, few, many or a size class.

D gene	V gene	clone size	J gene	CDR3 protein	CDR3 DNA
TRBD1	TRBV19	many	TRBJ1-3	CASSPGTGAGNTIYF	TGTGCCAGTAGCCCCGGGACAGGGGCTGGAAACACCATATATTTT
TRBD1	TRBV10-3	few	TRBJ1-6	CAISRDRGPSDSPLHF	TGTGCCATCAGCCGGGACAGGGGGCCCAGCGATTCACCCCTCCACTTT
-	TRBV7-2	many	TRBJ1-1	CASRRMGDPSGTEAFF	TGTGCCAGCAGACGTATGGGGGACCCTTCGGGCACTGAAGCTTTCTTT
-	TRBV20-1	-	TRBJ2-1	CSARGTPLGNEQFF	TGCAGTGCTAGGGGGACTCCGCTGGGAAATGAGCAGTTCTTC
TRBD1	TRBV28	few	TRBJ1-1	CASSLAGTGGGGTEAFF	TGTGCCAGCAGTTTGGCCGGGACAGGGGGCGGGGGCACTGAAGCTTTCTTT
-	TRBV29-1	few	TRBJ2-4	CSVEDPPGAVAVQYF	TGCAGCGTTGAAGATCCCCCTGGGGCCGTAGCAGTTCAGTACTTC
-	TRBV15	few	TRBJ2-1	CATSTTYNEQFF	TGTGCCACCAGCACTACCTACAATGAGCAGTTCTTC
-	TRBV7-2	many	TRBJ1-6	CASSEMLIRSSPLHF	TGTGCCAGCAGCGAAATGCTCATCAGAAGTTCACCCCTCCACTTT
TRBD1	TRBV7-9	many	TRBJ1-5	CASSWDSDQPQHF	TGTGCCAGCAGCTGGGACAGCGACCAGCCCCAGCATTTT
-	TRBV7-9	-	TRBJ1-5	CASRRPGPDVIQPQHF	TGTGCCAGCAGACGACCGGGACCTGATGTGATCCAGCCCCAGCATTTT
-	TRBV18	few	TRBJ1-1	CASSPPGYTEAFF	TGTGCCAGCTCACCGCCGGGATACACTGAAGCTTTCTTT
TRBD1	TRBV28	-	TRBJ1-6	CASNDRVDSPLHF	TGTGCCAGCAACGACAGGGTAGATTCACCCCTCCACTTT
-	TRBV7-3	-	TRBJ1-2	CASSLIPTGTASFYTF	TGTGCCAGCAGCCTAATCCCGACCGGGACGGCGAGTTTCTACACCTTC
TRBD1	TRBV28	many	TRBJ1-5	CASRSGTEHQPQHF	TGTGCCAGCAGATCCGGGACAGAGCATCAGCCCCAGCATTTT
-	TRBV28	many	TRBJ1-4	CASMAGEKLFF	TGTGCCAGCATGGCGGGCGAAAAACTGTTTTTT
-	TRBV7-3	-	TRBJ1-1	CASSSLSVGEDTEAFF	TGTGCCAGCAGCTCGCTATCGGTGGGTGAGGACACTGAAGCTTTCTTT
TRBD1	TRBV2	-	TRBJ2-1	CASSGVRDRARDEQFF	TGTGCCAGCAGTGGGGTCCGGGACAGGGCCAGGGATGAGCAGTTCTTC
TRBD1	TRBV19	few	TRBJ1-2	CASSTTGTGRYYGYTF	TGTGCCAGTAGTACAACCGGGACAGGGAGGTACTATGGCTACACCTTC
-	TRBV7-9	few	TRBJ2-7	CASSLLAGAHEQYF	TGTGCCAGCAGCTTATTGGCAGGGGCCCACGAGCAGTACTTC
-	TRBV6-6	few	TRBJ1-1	CASSYLGITEAFF	TGTGCCAGCAGTTACCTCGGGATCACTGAAGCTTTCTTT
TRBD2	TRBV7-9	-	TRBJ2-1	CASSLDSGSVDEQFF	TGTGCCAGCAGCTTAGACAGCGGGAGTGTCGATGAGCAGTTCTTC
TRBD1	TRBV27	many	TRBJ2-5	CASSSHRGMKETQYF	TGTGCCAGCAGTTCTCACAGGGGGATGAAAGAGACCCAGTACTTC
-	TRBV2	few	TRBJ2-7	CASIRWPPNTPINEQYF	TGTGCCAGCATAAGGTGGCCTCCCAATACTCCAATTAACGAGCAGTACTTC
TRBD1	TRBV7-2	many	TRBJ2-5	CASSDRRGLETQYF	TGTGCCAGCAGCGACCGCAGGGGGCTGGAGACCCAGTACTTC
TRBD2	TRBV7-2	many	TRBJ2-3	CASSLAGTSGRAADTQYF	TGTGCCAGCAGCTTAGCCGGGACTAGCGGGAGGGCCGCAGATACGCAGTATTTT
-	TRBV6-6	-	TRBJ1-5	CASSSSSGTRVSGNQPQHF	TGTGCCAGCAGTTCATCCTCCGGGACAAGGGTATCTGGCAATCAGCCCCAGCATTTT
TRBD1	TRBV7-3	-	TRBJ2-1	CASSLKGTGTGEVISYNEQFF	TGTGCCAGCAGCTTAAAGGGGACCGGGACAGGGGAGGTGATCTCCTACAATGAGCAGTTCTTC
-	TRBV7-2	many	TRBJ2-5	CASSPRRTETQETQYF	TGTGCCAGCAGCCCCAGACGGACAGAAACCCAAGAGACCCAGTACTTC
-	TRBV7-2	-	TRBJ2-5	CASSFQSGETQYF	TGTGCCAGCAGCTTCCAGTCAGGGGAGACCCAGTACTTC
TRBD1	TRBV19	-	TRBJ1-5	CASSRKTGNQPQHF	TGTGCCAGTAGTAGGAAGACAGGGAACCAGCCCCAGCATTTT
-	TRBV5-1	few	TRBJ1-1	CASSWRGRNTEAFF	TGCGCCAGCAGTTGGCGGGGGAGGAACACTGAAGCTTTCTTT
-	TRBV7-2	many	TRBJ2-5	CASSSEGVTQYF	TGTGCCAGCAGCTCGGAAGGGGTGACCCAGTACTTC